A single sample gave rise to the 18 T cell receptor beta chains below, sequenced in a study of blood T cell repertoires in COVID-19. Sequencing was performed with immunoSEQ multiplex PCR; in TCRdb, only in-frame clones are kept and a portion is missing. Counted here are 100,000 or so clones, around 90% occurring once; the ten biggest clones make up 2% to 2.5%. The sample comprised peripheral blood. The receptors here all came from a human donor with active COVID-19. The donor label of this sample is uncertain.

The rearrangement links TRBV29-1 to TRBJ1-4; D perhaps matches TRBD1 (6 bases). This CDR3 region has 13 residues. The germline CDR1 and CDR2 sequences are SQVTM and ANQGSEA. The germline V and J ends were trimmed by 6 bases and 5 bases, with 13 bases remaining between them. The CDR3 bases are TGCAGCGTGAGGGGGGGACTCAATGAAAAACTGTTTTTT. Translating gives CSVRGGLNEKLFF. The complete variable domain, with remaining parts taken from reference TRBV29-1 and TRBJ1-4, reads SAVISQKPSRDICQRGTSLTIQCQVDSQVTMMFWYRQQPGQSLTLIATANQGSEATYESGFVIDKFPISRPNLTFSTLTVSNMSPEDSSIYLCSVRGGLNEKLFFGSGTQLSVL.

J is TRBJ2-3 and V is TRBV4-2; no clear D. Trimming pared 1 base from V and 2 bases from J, leaving 10 bases between. This CDR3 contains 15 residues. Germline CDR1 and CDR2: LGHNA and YNFKEQ. CDR3: CASSQGVQNTDTQYF. The DNA of the CDR3 is TGTGCCAGCAGCCAAGGAGTACAGAACACAGATACGCAGTATTTT.

The rearrangement links TRBV25-1 to TRBJ1-2, with 8 bases matching TRBD1. Germline V gives CDR1 MGHDK, CDR2 SYGVNS. The CDR3 runs to 13 residues. J lost 8 bases, V lost 6 bases, and 8 bases had no gene match. The CDR3 loop reads CASRDRAKEGYTF. The DNA for the CDR3 is TGTGCCAGCAGGGACAGGGCAAAGGAGGGCTACACCTTC.

CDR3 in DNA: TGTGCCAGCAGCGTGCGCCAGGGGCCCTTTCTTTATGGCTACACCTTC. It is translated as CASSVRQGPFLYGYTF. The rearrangement joins TRBV7-9 to TRBJ1-2; the D gene is possibly TRBD1 (6 bases). The CDR3 has 16 residues. The germline V gene encodes CDR1 SEHNR and CDR2 FQNEAQ (reference sequence). Trimming took 5 bases from V and 5 from J, leaving 21 bases between them.

The CDR3 loop is CAISEFRASGHYEQYF. The CDR3, as DNA: TGTGCCATCAGTGAGTTTAGGGCTAGCGGCCACTACGAGCAGTACTTC. J is TRBJ2-7 and V is TRBV10-3, with 7 bases that match TRBD2. J was trimmed by 3 bases and V by 1 base; bases with no gene match: 9. This CDR3 has 16 amino acids. Germline V gene sequence: CDR1 ENHRY, CDR2 SYGVKD.

CDR3 region: CAISEAATGSYEQYF. The DNA of the CDR3 is TGTGCCATCAGTGAGGCGGCGACAGGCTCCTACGAGCAGTACTTC. The gene calls are TRBV10-3 and TRBJ2-7, with D perhaps matching TRBD1 (6 bases). V gave up 2 bases and J gave up 0 bases, with 11 bases separating them. The CDR3 has 15 residues. Per germline, CDR1 ENHRY and CDR2 SYGVKD.

The chain carries TRBV6-4 and TRBJ2-6; D might be TRBD1 (5 bases). Looked up from germline, CDR1 is MRHNA and CDR2 is SNTAGT. The length of the CDR3 is 17 residues. V lost 2 bases, J lost 0 bases, and 11 bases lay in between. The DNA of the CDR3 is TGTGCCAGCAGTGACGGGGCAGGTTCCTCTGGGGCCAACGTCCTGACTTTC. It encodes CASSDGAGSSGANVLTF.

This clone was observed once. The chain employs TRBV9 and TRBJ1-3, with D unclear. Germline V lookup: CDR1 SGDLS, CDR2 YYNGEE. The CDR3 contains 13 residues. Trimming removed 3 bases at V and 4 bases at J, with 8 bases between. The CDR3 reads CASSGSRGNTIYF. The CDR3 DNA reads as TGTGCCAGCAGCGGGTCGAGAGGAAACACCATATATTTT.

The chain is built from TRBV9 and TRBJ2-2; D possibly corresponds to TRBD1 (5 bases). The germline CDR1 and CDR2 sequences are SGDLS and YYNGEE. This CDR3 is built from 14 residues. Trimming left V 2 bases short and J 5 bases short, with 10 bases between. The CDR3 DNA reads as TGTGCCAGCAGCGTGGGCAGGGTGACCGGGGAGCTGTTTTTT. Translating it yields CASSVGRVTGELFF.

The CDR3 nucleotides read TGTGCCAGCAGCTTTCTGACAGGGGAGGAAGAAAAACTGTTTTTT. Translated, it gives CASSFLTGEEEKLFF. V and J are TRBV5-4 and TRBJ1-4; TRBD1 matches 8 bases. The CDR3 loop spans 15 amino acids. The germline CDR1 and CDR2 sequences are SGHNT and YYREEE (reference sequence). Trimming at V came to 2 bases and at J to 8 bases, leaving 8 bases not matched to a gene.

The gene calls are TRBV5-4 and TRBJ1-1; D is unresolved. Trimming stripped 0 bases from V and 3 bases from J, with 6 bases between. Germline V gives CDR1 SGHNT, CDR2 YYREEE (reference sequence). The CDR3 totals 13 residues. CDR3 amino acids: CASSLVEDTEAFF. CDR3 in DNA: TGTGCCAGCAGCTTGGTGGAGGACACTGAAGCTTTCTTT.

The V call is TRBV7-3, the J call TRBJ2-1; 11 bases fit TRBD2. The CDR3 has 15 residues. Germline lookup yields CDR1 SGHTA and CDR2 FQGTGA. Trimming took 3 bases from V and 7 from J; bases not matched to a gene: 5. CDR3 protein: CASSFSGGAGNEQFF. The CDR3 region has the DNA TGTGCCAGCAGCTTTAGCGGGGGGGCTGGTAATGAGCAGTTCTTC.

J is TRBJ2-2 and V is TRBV19; TRBD1 is a possible D gene (6 bases). Per the germline V gene, CDR1 is LNHDA and CDR2 is SQIVND (reference sequence). With 1 base removed from V and 1 base from J, the gap between germline ends came to 10 bases. This CDR3 is built from 16 residues. The CDR3 nucleotides read TGTGCCAGTAGTATAGGGCGACAGGAGAACACCGGGGAGCTGTTTTTT. Its translation: CASSIGRQENTGELFF. Together with reference TRBV19 and TRBJ2-2, the CDR3 gives the full variable domain: DGGITQSPKYLFRKEGQNVTLSCEQNLNHDAMYWYRQDPGQGLRLIYYSQIVNDFQKGDIAEGYSVSREKKESFPLTVTSAQKNPTAFYLCASSIGRQENTGELFFGEGSRLTVL.

The gene calls are TRBV19 and TRBJ2-3; D is uncertain. The CDR3 is 13 amino acids. CDR1 and CDR2 from the germline V gene are LNHDA and SQIVND (reference sequence). Trimming cost V 1 base and J 2 bases, with 4 bases left between them. CDR3 protein: CASSIGPTDTQYF. The CDR3 nucleotides read TGTGCCAGTAGTATAGGGCCCACAGATACGCAGTATTTT.

The chain is built from TRBV6-5 and TRBJ2-2; 10 nucleotides align to TRBD1. The CDR3 sequence is 15 residues long. Per germline, CDR1 MNHEY and CDR2 SVGAGI. J lost 3 bases, V lost 6 bases, and 4 bases had no gene match. The chain's CDR3 is CASSPGTGDTGELFF. CDR3 nucleotides: TGTGCCAGCAGCCCCGGGACAGGGGACACCGGGGAGCTGTTTTTT.

This rearrangement joins TRBV12-3 or TRBV12-4 to TRBJ1-2; the D gene is possibly TRBD1 (6 bases). Trimming pared 6 bases from V and 8 bases from J, leaving 13 bases between. This CDR3 has 12 residues. This CDR3 is CASSLQGYGYTF. CDR3 coding DNA: TGTGCCAGCAGCCTACAGGGATACGGCTACACCTTC.

The gene calls are TRBV5-4 and TRBJ2-2, with TRBD2 matching 10 bases. This CDR3 is built from 20 residues. Trimming cost V 4 bases and J 0 bases; bases outside gene matches: 15. CDR1 and CDR2 from the germline V gene are SGHNT and YYREEE (reference sequence). The CDR3 DNA is TGTGCCAGCAGCCGAGGATTTGAACTAGCGGGGTTCGCGAACACCGGGGAGCTGTTTTTT. It translates to CASSRGFELAGFANTGELFF.

The chain recombines TRBV11-2 with TRBJ1-1, with TRBD1 matching over 7 bases. Germline CDR1 SGHAT, CDR2 FQNNGV. The V gene end was trimmed by 4 bases and the J gene end by 3 bases; junction bases not matched to a gene: 8. This CDR3 has 15 amino acids. CDR3 in DNA: TGTGCCAGCAGCTCTATACGGGGACAGTACACTGAAGCTTTCTTT. Amino acids: CASSSIRGQYTEAFF.